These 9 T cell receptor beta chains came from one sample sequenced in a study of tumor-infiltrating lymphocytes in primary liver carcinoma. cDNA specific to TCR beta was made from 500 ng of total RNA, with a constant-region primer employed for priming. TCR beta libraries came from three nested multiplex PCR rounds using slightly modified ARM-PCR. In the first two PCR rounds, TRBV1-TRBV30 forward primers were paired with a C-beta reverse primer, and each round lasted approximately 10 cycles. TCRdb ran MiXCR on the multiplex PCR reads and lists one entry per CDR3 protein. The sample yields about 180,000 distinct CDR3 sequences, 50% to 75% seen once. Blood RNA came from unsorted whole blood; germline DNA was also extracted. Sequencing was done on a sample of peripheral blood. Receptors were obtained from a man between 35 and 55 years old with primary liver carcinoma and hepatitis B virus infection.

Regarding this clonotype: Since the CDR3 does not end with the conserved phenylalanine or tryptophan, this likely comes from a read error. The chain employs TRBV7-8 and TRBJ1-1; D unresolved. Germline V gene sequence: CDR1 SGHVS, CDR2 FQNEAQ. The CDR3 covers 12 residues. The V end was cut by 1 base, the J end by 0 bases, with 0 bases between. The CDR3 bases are TGTGCCAGCAGCTTAGTGAACACTGAAGCTTTCCTT. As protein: CASSLVNTEAFL.

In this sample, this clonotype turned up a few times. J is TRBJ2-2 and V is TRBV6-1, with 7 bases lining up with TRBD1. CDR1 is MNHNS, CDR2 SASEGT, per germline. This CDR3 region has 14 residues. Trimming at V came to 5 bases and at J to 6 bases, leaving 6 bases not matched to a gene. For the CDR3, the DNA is TGTGCCAGCAGTACCCTCGGGACAGCCGGGGAGCTGTTTTTT. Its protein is CASSTLGTAGELFF.

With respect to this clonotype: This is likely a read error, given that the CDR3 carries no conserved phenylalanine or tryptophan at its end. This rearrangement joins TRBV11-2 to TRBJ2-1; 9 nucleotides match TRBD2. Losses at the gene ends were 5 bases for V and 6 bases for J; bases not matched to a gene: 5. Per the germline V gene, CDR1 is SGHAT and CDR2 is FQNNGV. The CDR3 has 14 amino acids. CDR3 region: CASSPGLAINEQFL. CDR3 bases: TGTGCCAGCAGCCCAGGACTAGCGATCAATGAGCAGTTCCTC.

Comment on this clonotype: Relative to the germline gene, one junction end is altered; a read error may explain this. Written as DNA, the CDR3 is TGTGCCAGCAGCTCGCTTGCGGGAAAATACAGTGAGCAGTTCTTC. Translated, it gives CASSSLAGKYSEQFF. The chain uses TRBV7-9 and TRBJ2-1; perhaps TRBD2 as D (6 bases). This CDR3 region has 15 residues. CDR1 and CDR2 from the germline V gene are SEHNR and FQNEAQ (reference sequence).

This CDR3 reads CASSRLPPAGTYEQYF. In DNA form, the CDR3 reads TGTGCCAGCAGCCGCCTTCCCCCGGCAGGTACCTACGAGCAGTACTTC. This rearrangement joins TRBV6-1 to TRBJ2-7; no reliable D call. Trimming took off 6 bases at V and 2 bases at J, with 20 bases between the two ends. The CDR3 totals 16 residues. Per germline, CDR1 MNHNS and CDR2 SASEGT.

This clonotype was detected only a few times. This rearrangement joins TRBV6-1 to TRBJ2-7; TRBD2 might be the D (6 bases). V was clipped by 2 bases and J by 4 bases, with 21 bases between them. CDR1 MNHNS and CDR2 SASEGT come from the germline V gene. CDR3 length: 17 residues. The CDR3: CASSEPGDPRGQYEQYF. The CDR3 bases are TGTGCCAGCAGTGAACCGGGGGACCCAAGGGGCCAGTACGAGCAGTACTTC.

CDR3 sequence reads: CASSFLLTTGANVLTF. As DNA, the CDR3 is TGTGCCAGCAGTTTCCTACTGACGACTGGGGCCAACGTCCTGACTTTC. This chain links TRBV28 with TRBJ2-6; D gene uncertain. CDR1 is MDHEN and CDR2 is SYDVKM in the germline V gene. Trimming took 3 bases from V and 2 from J, leaving 11 bases between them. The CDR3 runs to 16 residues.

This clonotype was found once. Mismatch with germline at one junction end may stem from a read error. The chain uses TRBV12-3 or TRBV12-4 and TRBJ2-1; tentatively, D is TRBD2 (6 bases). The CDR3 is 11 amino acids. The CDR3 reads CASRRANEQLF. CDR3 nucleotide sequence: TGTGCCAGCCGGAGGGCCAATGAGCAGCTCTTC.

DNA of the CDR3: TGCGCCAGCAGCCGCCCTAGCGGGAGTGAGACAGATACGCAGTATTTT. It specifies CASSRPSGSETDTQYF. V and J are TRBV4-1 and TRBJ2-3; 10 nucleotides match TRBD2. This CDR3 is 16 amino acids long. Germline lookup yields CDR1 MGHRA and CDR2 YSYEKL. V lost 4 bases to trimming and J lost 3 bases; unmatched junction nucleotides: 7.